The 25 T cell receptor beta chains below were found in one sample sequenced in a study of cytomegalovirus exposure and HLA in healthy donors. A multiplex PCR was run with 60 Vbeta primers and 13 Jbeta primers. This table comes from immunoSEQ multiplex PCR, and its TCRdb copy is limited to in-frame clones, with some not included. Of some 190,000 clones detected, approximately 87% appear once; the ten largest clones hold roughly 1.3%. The sequenced sample consisted of PBMCs. These receptors were obtained from a young man in good health and CMV-seronegative.

The V call is TRBV5-5, the J call TRBJ2-7, with a possible D match to TRBD1 (6 bases). CDR1 and CDR2 (germline): SGHKS, YYEKEE (reference sequence). V dropped 3 bases and J dropped 1 base, with 8 bases sitting between them. The CDR3 loop spans 13 amino acids. The CDR3 DNA is TGTGCCAGCAGCTGGGGGCCGTCCTACGAGCAGTACTTC. This translates into CASSWGPSYEQYF.

V gene TRBV18 combines with J gene TRBJ1-5; no definite D call. CDR3 size: 12 residues. V was trimmed by 8 bases and J by 0 bases, leaving 5 bases between them. Germline V gene data show CDR1 as KGHSH and CDR2 as LQKENI. The CDR3 sequence is CASTYSNQPQHF. DNA of the CDR3: TGTGCCAGCACATATAGCAATCAGCCCCAGCATTTT.

This sequence joins TRBV23-1 and TRBJ1-6, with 9 positions matching TRBD1. TRBV23-1 is an ORF, and what it does is uncertain. This CDR3 has 19 residues. The V and J ends lost 3 bases and 1 base, in that order; junction bases with no gene match: 10. CDR3 sequence reads: CASSHPGQGAKSYNSPLHF. Here the CDR3 DNA reads TGCGCCAGCAGTCACCCGGGACAGGGCGCCAAATCCTATAATTCACCCCTCCACTTT.

This clone has a handful of counts. This chain uses TRBV30 with TRBJ1-2; D is ambiguous. CDR1 is GTSNPN, CDR2 SVGIG, per germline (reference sequence). The CDR3 is made up of 15 amino acids. The V end lost 0 bases, the J end lost 6 bases, and 17 bases lay between the germline ends. CDR3 nucleotide sequence: TGTGCCTGGAGTGTAGGAGGGATCTGGGCCGATGGCTACACCTTC. It specifies CAWSVGGIWADGYTF.

A few counts support this clone. V and J are TRBV29-1 and TRBJ1-1; D possibly corresponds to TRBD1 (6 bases). Germline V gives CDR1 SQVTM, CDR2 ANQGSEA. V lost 3 bases to trimming and J lost 1 base, with 15 bases between them. This CDR3 region has 15 residues. The CDR3 loop is CSVDLSRGQNTEAFF. The CDR3 DNA sequence: TGCAGCGTTGATCTTTCTAGGGGACAGAACACTGAAGCTTTCTTT.

The CDR3 coding sequence is TGTGCCAGCAGTAACCGGGACAGGGCCCATCAGCCCCAGCATTTT. Translation gives CASSNRDRAHQPQHF. The chain links TRBV27 to TRBJ1-5; 9 nucleotides agree with TRBD1. CDR1 is MNHEY and CDR2 is SMNVEV in the germline V gene (reference sequence). Trimming cost V 5 bases and J 5 bases; bases outside gene matches: 7. This CDR3 region has 15 residues.

This rearrangement joins TRBV20-1 to TRBJ2-3; no reliable D call. The CDR3 spans 10 residues. The ends were cut back, 5 bases at V and 3 bases at J, with 3 bases in the middle. The germline CDR1 and CDR2 sequences are DFQATT and SNEGSKA (reference sequence). This chain's CDR3 is CSAYTDTQYF. In DNA form, the CDR3 reads TGCAGTGCTTATACAGATACGCAGTATTTT.

The gene calls are TRBV7-6 and TRBJ1-1, with D perhaps matching TRBD1 (5 bases). The length of the CDR3 is 15 residues. V dropped 1 base and J dropped 3 bases, with 12 bases sitting between them. CDR1 and CDR2 from the germline V gene are SGHVS and FNYEAQ. The CDR3 here is CASSLDTGAYTEAFF. Here the CDR3 DNA reads TGTGCCAGCAGCTTAGACACAGGCGCGTACACTGAAGCTTTCTTT. The complete variable domain, with remaining parts taken from reference TRBV7-6 and TRBJ1-1, reads GAGVSQSPRYKVTKRGQDVALRCDPISGHVSLYWYRQALGQGPEFLTYFNYEAQQDKSGLPNDRFSAERPEGSISTLTIQRTEQRDSAMYRCASSLDTGAYTEAFFGQGTRLTVV.

This chain connects TRBV7-2 to TRBJ2-5; TRBD1 is a possible D gene (5 bases). V gave up 3 bases and J gave up 1 base, with 12 bases separating them. Germline V gene lookup returns CDR1 SGHTA and CDR2 FQGNSA. The CDR3 is 15 amino acids. The CDR3 region is CASSFVGALQETQYF. The CDR3 nucleotides are TGTGCCAGCAGCTTTGTAGGGGCTCTCCAAGAGACCCAGTACTTC.

This chain joins TRBV30 and TRBJ1-2; D not resolved. Germline V gene sequence: CDR1 GTSNPN, CDR2 SVGIG (reference sequence). The CDR3 sequence is 15 residues long. V dropped 0 bases and J dropped 4 bases, with 15 bases sitting between them. The CDR3 loop reads CAWSVKEVSVYGYTF. The DNA of the CDR3 is TGTGCCTGGAGTGTAAAGGAGGTCAGCGTCTATGGCTACACCTTC. The whole variable domain, filled in from reference TRBV30 and TRBJ1-2, reads SQTIHQWPATLVQPVGSPLSLECTVEGTSNPNLYWYRQAAGRGLQLLFYSVGIGQISSEVPQNLSASRPQDRQFILSSKKLLLSDSGFYLCAWSVKEVSVYGYTFGSGTRLTVV.

The chain carries TRBV27 and TRBJ2-2; D perhaps matches TRBD1 (5 bases). CDR1 and CDR2 (germline): MNHEY, SMNVEV (reference sequence). V was cut by 11 bases and J by 7 bases, with 8 bases left in between. The CDR3 is made up of 10 amino acids. The CDR3 protein is CAVGHGELFF. Written as DNA, the CDR3 is TGTGCCGTGGGGCACGGGGAGCTGTTTTTT.

This clone was observed a single time. The chain recombines TRBV5-1 with TRBJ2-5, with 12 bases matching TRBD2. The CDR3 has 16 residues. V shed 0 bases, J shed 5 bases, and the junction held 5 bases outside the gene matches. CDR1 SGHRS and CDR2 YFSETQ come from the germline V gene. This CDR3 is CASSLEPSGGGETQYF. DNA of the CDR3: TGCGCCAGCAGCTTGGAGCCTAGCGGGGGGGGTGAGACCCAGTACTTC.

This clone has just one count. The chain combines TRBV6-5 with TRBJ1-4; the D is unclear. Germline V CDR1 and CDR2: MNHEY, SVGAGI. This CDR3 region has 15 residues. Trimming removed 4 bases at V and 0 bases at J, with 9 bases between. CDR3 loop: CASSSGNPTNEKLFF. CDR3 nucleotides: TGTGCCAGCAGTTCCGGGAACCCAACTAATGAAAAACTGTTTTTT.

This rearrangement joins TRBV28 to TRBJ1-2, with D uncertain. Trimming stripped 8 bases from V and 6 bases from J, with 19 bases between. The CDR3 has 14 residues. Germline lookup yields CDR1 MDHEN and CDR2 SYDVKM. CDR3 nucleotides: TGTGCCAGCGGAGTCTTGGGTGCAGCAAATGGCTACACCTTC. Its protein product is CASGVLGAANGYTF.

The chain recombines TRBV30 with TRBJ2-7; TRBD2 might be the D (5 bases). The length of the CDR3 is 13 residues. CDR1 is GTSNPN and CDR2 is SVGIG in the germline V gene (reference sequence). Trimming removed 0 bases at V and 2 bases at J, with 8 bases between. The CDR3 sequence: CAWSVRGPYEQYF. The CDR3 DNA follows: TGTGCCTGGAGTGTGAGAGGGCCCTACGAGCAGTACTTC.

The V and J genes are TRBV7-9 and TRBJ2-2; no reliable D call. The CDR3 has 13 residues. V was cut by 5 bases and J by 6 bases, with 10 bases left in between. From germline, CDR1 is SEHNR and CDR2 FQNEAQ (reference sequence). The CDR3 region has the DNA TGTGCCAGCAGCCATCCCAAGCCCGGGGAGCTGTTTTTT. Protein sequence: CASSHPKPGELFF.

The rearrangement links TRBV28 to TRBJ2-7; D may be TRBD1 (5 bases). This CDR3 has 12 amino acids. Germline CDR1 MDHEN, CDR2 SYDVKM. The V and J ends lost 6 bases and 2 bases respectively, with 8 bases between them. This chain's CDR3 is CASRDTAYEQYF. In DNA, the CDR3 is TGTGCCAGCAGGGACACCGCCTACGAGCAGTACTTC.

This chain joins TRBV18 and TRBJ1-1, with D possibly matching TRBD1 (6 bases). The CDR3 is 14 amino acids. Germline CDR1 KGHSH, CDR2 LQKENI. V was trimmed by 6 bases and J by 3 bases, leaving 14 bases between them. The CDR3 DNA follows: TGTGCCAGCTCCCCGGAACAGGGCTACACTGAAGCTTTCTTT. Its protein product is CASSPEQGYTEAFF.

The chain joins TRBV19 to TRBJ2-1; 11 bases align to TRBD2. The CDR3 contains 13 residues. Trimming removed 6 bases from V and 6 bases from J; junction bases left unmatched: 1. The germline V gene has CDR1 LNHDA and CDR2 SQIVND (reference sequence). The CDR3 region has the DNA TGTGCCAGTAGGACTAGCGGGATCAATGAGCAGTTCTTC. It is translated as CASRTSGINEQFF.

The chain carries TRBV5-8 and TRBJ1-5; no clear D gene. V was cut by 4 bases and J by 3 bases, with 14 bases left in between. Germline CDR1 SGHTS, CDR2 YDEGEE. The CDR3 contains 15 residues. The CDR3 loop reads CASSLTPELNQPQHF. The DNA of the CDR3 is TGTGCCAGCAGCCTCACCCCGGAGCTCAATCAGCCCCAGCATTTT.

This rearrangement joins TRBV19 to TRBJ2-1, with TRBD2 matching 10 bases. This CDR3 has 16 amino acids. The germline V gene has CDR1 LNHDA and CDR2 SQIVND (reference sequence). The V and J ends lost 5 bases and 3 bases, in that order; junction bases with no gene match: 7. The CDR3 nucleotides are TGTGCCAGTAGTGCCACCCTAGCGGGAGTCTACAATGAGCAGTTCTTC. Translated, it gives CASSATLAGVYNEQFF.

CDR3 amino acids: CASRYTTGLNTEAFF. In DNA, the CDR3 is TGTGCCAGCAGATACACCACAGGGTTGAACACTGAAGCTTTCTTT. The chain has TRBV7-2 and TRBJ1-1, with D possibly matching TRBD1 (6 bases). The germline V gene encodes CDR1 SGHTA and CDR2 FQGNSA. The V end lost 6 bases, the J end lost 0 bases, and 14 bases lay between the germline ends. The CDR3 covers 15 residues.

This clone was recorded once. The chain links TRBV28 to TRBJ2-7; no clear D. The CDR3 extends over 15 amino acids. The germline V and J ends were trimmed by 5 bases and 3 bases, with 17 bases remaining between them. The germline CDR1 and CDR2 sequences are MDHEN and SYDVKM. CDR3 bases: TGTGCCAGCAGTACGCGGCGCCTCGTACTCTACGAGCAGTACTTC. As protein: CASSTRRLVLYEQYF.

V is TRBV7-9 and J is TRBJ2-3; 7 bases are a match to TRBD1. Germline loops: CDR1 SEHNR, CDR2 FQNEAQ (reference sequence). V dropped 6 bases and J dropped 2; count of bases not matched to a gene: 8. The CDR3 is made up of 15 amino acids. CDR3 loop: CASSYKTGHTDTQYF. The CDR3 nucleotides read TGTGCCAGCAGTTATAAGACAGGGCACACAGATACGCAGTATTTT.

The gene calls are TRBV30 and TRBJ2-1; 9 nucleotides align to TRBD2. CDR3 length: 16 amino acids. The germline CDR1 and CDR2 sequences are GTSNPN and SVGIG (reference sequence). With V trimmed by 4 bases and J by 5 bases, 12 bases remained unmatched. CDR3 residues: CAWNRIGREGNNEQFF. In nucleotides, the CDR3 is TGTGCCTGGAACCGTATTGGGCGGGAGGGTAACAATGAGCAGTTCTTC.